A selection of T cell receptor beta chains follows, all from one sample in a study of beta chain features in type 1 diabetes. Assay used: immunoSEQ multiplex PCR; TCRdb lists only in-frame clones, some missing. Of about 620,000 clones in the sample, 15% to 19% were seen once. The sample consisted of naive CD4+ T cells from blood. Receptors were obtained from a man between 18 and 29 years old in good health. CDR3s include the opening cysteine and the closing phenylalanine or tryptophan. D genes are given only for firm matches. The size field is filled for only some rows; it gives once, few, many or a size class.

cdr3_nt: TGTGCCAGCAGCCAAGTTAATTGGATCCTCAGCACCGGGGAGCTGTTTTTT
cdr3_aa: CASSQVNWILSTGELFF
j_call: TRBJ2-2
clone_size: -
d_call: -
v_call: TRBV14

cdr3_nt: TGTGCCAGCCTAGAATCGGCTAAAGCGATCTACAATGAGCAGTTCTTC
cdr3_aa: CASLESAKAIYNEQFF
j_call: TRBJ2-1
clone_size: -
d_call: -
v_call: TRBV28

cdr3_nt: TGTGCCAGCAGCTTAGGGGACGGAACCTACGAGCAGTACTTC
cdr3_aa: CASSLGDGTYEQYF
j_call: TRBJ2-7
clone_size: -
d_call: -
v_call: TRBV11-2

cdr3_nt: TGTGCCATTCGAACAGACTCGAACACCGGGGAGCTGTTTTTT
cdr3_aa: CAIRTDSNTGELFF
j_call: TRBJ2-2
clone_size: -
d_call: -
v_call: TRBV6-6

cdr3_nt: TGCAGCGTTATACCGGGCTTATCCAAAAACATTCAGTACTTC
cdr3_aa: CSVIPGLSKNIQYF
j_call: TRBJ2-4
clone_size: few
d_call: -
v_call: TRBV29-1

cdr3_nt: TGTGCCAGCAGCCAACGGACCTACGAGCAGTACTTC
cdr3_aa: CASSQRTYEQYF
j_call: TRBJ2-7
clone_size: -
d_call: -
v_call: TRBV7-9

cdr3_nt: TGTGCCAGCAGTTTATCGAGAAGACGGACGAACACTGAAGCTTTCTTT
cdr3_aa: CASSLSRRRTNTEAFF
j_call: TRBJ1-1
clone_size: -
d_call: -
v_call: TRBV27

cdr3_nt: TGCGCCAGCAGCTTGCAGGGGTTCGCGGGAGAAAAACTGTTTTTT
cdr3_aa: CASSLQGFAGEKLFF
j_call: TRBJ1-4
clone_size: -
d_call: -
v_call: TRBV5-1

cdr3_nt: TGCAGCGTTGAGGGCAGGATGAACACTGAAGCTTTCTTT
cdr3_aa: CSVEGRMNTEAFF
j_call: TRBJ1-1
clone_size: few
d_call: -
v_call: TRBV29-1

cdr3_nt: TGTGCCAGCAGCGTCTCTAGCGGGAGCGATGAGCAGTTCTTC
cdr3_aa: CASSVSSGSDEQFF
j_call: TRBJ2-1
clone_size: few
d_call: TRBD2
v_call: TRBV9

cdr3_nt: TGTGCCATCAGCGGACAGGGGGCGAATGAGCAGTACTTC
cdr3_aa: CAISGQGANEQYF
j_call: TRBJ2-7
clone_size: few
d_call: TRBD1
v_call: TRBV10-3

cdr3_nt: TGTGCCAGCACCCCCGCAGAGAGCTCCTACGAGCAGTACTTC
cdr3_aa: CASTPAESSYEQYF
j_call: TRBJ2-7
clone_size: -
d_call: -
v_call: TRBV7-6

cdr3_nt: TGTGCCAGCAGCGGGACAGGGTCTGGGGCCAACGTCCTGACTTTC
cdr3_aa: CASSGTGSGANVLTF
j_call: TRBJ2-6
clone_size: -
d_call: TRBD1
v_call: TRBV5-6

cdr3_nt: TGCAGTGCAACCCTACAGGGGGAACTGTTTTTT
cdr3_aa: CSATLQGELFF
j_call: TRBJ1-4
clone_size: -
d_call: TRBD1
v_call: TRBV20-1

cdr3_nt: TGCGCCAGCAGCCAAGATCCTAGGTCTGGCTACGAGCAGTACTTC
cdr3_aa: CASSQDPRSGYEQYF
j_call: TRBJ2-7
clone_size: few
d_call: -
v_call: TRBV4-3

cdr3_nt: TGTGCCAGCAGCCAACTAGGACTGTCGAGCTCCTACGAGCAGTACTTC
cdr3_aa: CASSQLGLSSSYEQYF
j_call: TRBJ2-7
clone_size: -
d_call: -
v_call: TRBV4-2

cdr3_nt: TGCAGCGTTGAGTTCCCGGACAGGGGGAACGAGCAGTACTTC
cdr3_aa: CSVEFPDRGNEQYF
j_call: TRBJ2-7
clone_size: -
d_call: TRBD1
v_call: TRBV29-1

cdr3_nt: TGTGCCAGCAGCGTAGTAGGAACATCCTACGAGCAGTACTTC
cdr3_aa: CASSVVGTSYEQYF
j_call: TRBJ2-7
clone_size: many
d_call: -
v_call: TRBV9

cdr3_nt: TGTGCCATCAGTGAGTCGTTAGCTAGCGACTATCAGCCCCAGCATTTT
cdr3_aa: CAISESLASDYQPQHF
j_call: TRBJ1-5
clone_size: -
d_call: -
v_call: TRBV10-3

cdr3_nt: TGTGCCAGCAGCTTAGTTAAGAGCTCCTACGAGCAGTACTTC
cdr3_aa: CASSLVKSSYEQYF
j_call: TRBJ2-7
clone_size: few
d_call: -
v_call: TRBV7-2

cdr3_nt: TGTGCCAGCAGCGTTCAGGTTGGCGAAAAACTGTTTTTT
cdr3_aa: CASSVQVGEKLFF
j_call: TRBJ1-4
clone_size: -
d_call: -
v_call: TRBV2

cdr3_nt: TGTGCCAGCAGCCCAGGGGGGAGAGGAGTGGGTGAGCAGTACTTC
cdr3_aa: CASSPGGRGVGEQYF
j_call: TRBJ2-7
clone_size: -
d_call: -
v_call: TRBV11-3

cdr3_nt: TGCAGCGTTGAAGAGGACAGGTCTAGGACTGAAGCTTTCTTT
cdr3_aa: CSVEEDRSRTEAFF
j_call: TRBJ1-1
clone_size: -
d_call: TRBD1
v_call: TRBV29-1

cdr3_nt: TGTGCCAGCAGCTTAAGGGGCGGGAGATCGCCCTTTACGCAATACGAGCAGTACTTC
cdr3_aa: CASSLRGGRSPFTQYEQYF
j_call: TRBJ2-7
clone_size: -
d_call: TRBD2
v_call: TRBV7-9

cdr3_nt: TGTGCCAGCAGTCCCCCGGGACAGGTCTACGAGCAGTACTTC
cdr3_aa: CASSPPGQVYEQYF
j_call: TRBJ2-7
clone_size: -
d_call: TRBD1
v_call: TRBV28

cdr3_nt: TGTGCCAGCAGTGAACAAGGGGAAAAACTGTTTTTT
cdr3_aa: CASSEQGEKLFF
j_call: TRBJ1-4
clone_size: few
d_call: -
v_call: TRBV2

cdr3_nt: TGTGCCAGCAGCCTTACCGGCACAGCAAGGCCTAACTATGGCTACACCTTC
cdr3_aa: CASSLTGTARPNYGYTF
j_call: TRBJ1-2
clone_size: -
d_call: -
v_call: TRBV7-2

cdr3_nt: TGTGCCAGTAGTTCGAACAGGGGAGGGTACACTGAAGCTTTCTTT
cdr3_aa: CASSSNRGGYTEAFF
j_call: TRBJ1-1
clone_size: few
d_call: TRBD1
v_call: TRBV19

cdr3_nt: TGTGCCAGCAGTTTCGGGTCCTACACAGATACGCAGTATTTT
cdr3_aa: CASSFGSYTDTQYF
j_call: TRBJ2-3
clone_size: once
d_call: -
v_call: TRBV27

cdr3_nt: TGTGCCTCTCGAGCAACTAGCACAGATACGCAGTATTTT
cdr3_aa: CASRATSTDTQYF
j_call: TRBJ2-3
clone_size: -
d_call: -
v_call: TRBV19

cdr3_nt: TGCGCCAGCAGCGATTCGTACAGGGGAGGATATGGCTACACCTTC
cdr3_aa: CASSDSYRGGYGYTF
j_call: TRBJ1-2
clone_size: few
d_call: TRBD1
v_call: TRBV4-1

cdr3_nt: TGTGCCAGCTCACCAGGGGTCAATCAGCCCCAGCATTTT
cdr3_aa: CASSPGVNQPQHF
j_call: TRBJ1-5
clone_size: few
d_call: -
v_call: TRBV18

cdr3_nt: TGTGCCAGCAGCCCCAAACTTAGGACGCAGTATTTT
cdr3_aa: CASSPKLRTQYF
j_call: TRBJ2-3
clone_size: few
d_call: -
v_call: TRBV7-2

cdr3_nt: TGCGCCAGCAGCTTGGGGGACAGCACCACAGATACGCAGTATTTT
cdr3_aa: CASSLGDSTTDTQYF
j_call: TRBJ2-3
clone_size: -
d_call: TRBD1
v_call: TRBV5-1

cdr3_nt: TGTGCCAGCAGCCAAGAACGTCCCAATGAGCAGTTCTTC
cdr3_aa: CASSQERPNEQFF
j_call: TRBJ2-1
clone_size: -
d_call: -
v_call: TRBV14

cdr3_nt: TGTGCCAGCAGCTCACAGGGATTAGGCAATGAGCAGTTCTTC
cdr3_aa: CASSSQGLGNEQFF
j_call: TRBJ2-1
clone_size: -
d_call: -
v_call: TRBV7-9

cdr3_nt: TGTGCCATCAGTGGGTACCCGCCCGGCTACACCTTC
cdr3_aa: CAISGYPPGYTF
j_call: TRBJ1-2
clone_size: -
d_call: -
v_call: TRBV10-3

cdr3_nt: TGTGCCAGCAGCCCCACCGCGGGGGCGCGCACTGAAGCTTTCTTT
cdr3_aa: CASSPTAGARTEAFF
j_call: TRBJ1-1
clone_size: -
d_call: -
v_call: TRBV14

cdr3_nt: TGTGCCAGCAGCCGTACAGGGAACACCGGGGAGCTGTTTTTT
cdr3_aa: CASSRTGNTGELFF
j_call: TRBJ2-2
clone_size: few
d_call: -
v_call: TRBV6-5

cdr3_nt: TGTGCCTGGAGTGTACCCGGGGGAAAGGGGCCCCAGCATTTT
cdr3_aa: CAWSVPGGKGPQHF
j_call: TRBJ1-5
clone_size: few
d_call: -
v_call: TRBV30

cdr3_nt: TGTGCCAGTAGTCCAGGCACTGAAGCTTTCTTT
cdr3_aa: CASSPGTEAFF
j_call: TRBJ1-1
clone_size: few
d_call: -
v_call: TRBV19

cdr3_nt: TGTGCCAGCAGCCAAGATGGAACAGGGGGCTTAACTAATGAAAAACTGTTTTTT
cdr3_aa: CASSQDGTGGLTNEKLFF
j_call: TRBJ1-4
clone_size: -
d_call: TRBD1
v_call: TRBV4-2

cdr3_nt: TGCAGCGTTGAACAGGGGATTGAAGGGCAGTACTTC
cdr3_aa: CSVEQGIEGQYF
j_call: TRBJ2-7
clone_size: few
d_call: -
v_call: TRBV29-1

cdr3_nt: TGTGCCATCGACGGGCGGGGGGATCGCTACACCTTC
cdr3_aa: CAIDGRGDRYTF
j_call: TRBJ1-2
clone_size: few
d_call: -
v_call: TRBV28

cdr3_nt: TGTGCCAGCAGCTTGGTTTCTAGAAGGGACAATGAGCAGTTCTTC
cdr3_aa: CASSLVSRRDNEQFF
j_call: TRBJ2-1
clone_size: -
d_call: -
v_call: TRBV5-6

cdr3_nt: TGTGCCACCAGCAAATCCCAGGGGTCCTACAATGAGCAGTTCTTC
cdr3_aa: CATSKSQGSYNEQFF
j_call: TRBJ2-1
clone_size: few
d_call: -
v_call: TRBV15

cdr3_nt: TGTGCCAGCAGCGAGCCCGGGGGTACGCAGTATTTT
cdr3_aa: CASSEPGGTQYF
j_call: TRBJ2-3
clone_size: once
d_call: -
v_call: TRBV7-3

cdr3_nt: TGTGCCAGCTCACCACCTAGACATGAGCAGTTCTTC
cdr3_aa: CASSPPRHEQFF
j_call: TRBJ2-1
clone_size: few
d_call: -
v_call: TRBV18

cdr3_nt: TGTGCCAGCACCTCGGACAGGGGGCGCCGCAAGTGTGATGAGCAGTTCTTC
cdr3_aa: CASTSDRGRRKCDEQFF
j_call: TRBJ2-1
clone_size: few
d_call: -
v_call: TRBV21-1

cdr3_nt: TGTGCCTGGAACGGGCCGGGGATTAACACCGGGGAGCTGTTTTTT
cdr3_aa: CAWNGPGINTGELFF
j_call: TRBJ2-2
clone_size: -
d_call: -
v_call: TRBV30